This T cell receptor (beta chain) stems from a study of CD4 T cells in relation to SARS-CoV-2 and coronaviruses. This clone showed up just a few times. The target antigen is unknown. V dropped 5 bases and J dropped 4 bases, with 11 bases sitting between them. Germline V gene sequence: CDR1 SGHAT, CDR2 FQNNGV. This CDR3 is built from 14 residues. Profiled with immunoSEQ multiplex PCR; TCRdb holds only in-frame clones, not every one. The table has about 41,000 clones, approximately 84% seen once. Sequencing was carried out using naive CD4+ T cells from PBMCs, cultured in vitro. Described subset: naive CD4+ T cells isolated by negative enrichment. The gene calls are TRBV11-2 and TRBJ2-2; no firm D call. The receptor's source is an adult with COVID-19. The CDR3 is CASSRAFLTGELFF. CDR3 nucleotide sequence: TGTGCCAGCAGCCGGGCCTTCCTCACCGGGGAGCTGTTTTTT.